The clone carrying this T cell receptor (beta chain) appeared many times. The source of the sample is a study of identical twins. Healthy Caucasians, and only they, were the donors. TCRdb used MiXCR to reprocess the 5' RACE reads, holding one entry per CDR3 protein. The repertoire includes roughly 720,000 distinct CDR3 sequences, 15% to 20% of them detected once, and around 13% sits in the top ten. Germline loops: CDR1 SGDLS, CDR2 YYNGEE. The CDR3 sequence is 14 residues long. V lost 2 bases to trimming and J lost 0 bases, with 9 bases between them. These sequences were also reported in another study, on T cells expressing NK-cell markers. Per that paper: Seven of eight sequenced donors tested HCMV-seropositive; one tested seronegative. The study found dominant NKG2C+ clonotypes at roughly 1.0-8% of CD8+ T cells in over 5 donors.

Specimen: PBMCs. The rearrangement joins TRBV9 to TRBJ2-7; no firm D call. This receptor was obtained from a young woman in good health. CDR3 sequence (DNA): TGTGCCAGCAGCGTTGCCACTTCCTCCTACGAGCAGTACTTC. As protein: CASSVATSSYEQYF.